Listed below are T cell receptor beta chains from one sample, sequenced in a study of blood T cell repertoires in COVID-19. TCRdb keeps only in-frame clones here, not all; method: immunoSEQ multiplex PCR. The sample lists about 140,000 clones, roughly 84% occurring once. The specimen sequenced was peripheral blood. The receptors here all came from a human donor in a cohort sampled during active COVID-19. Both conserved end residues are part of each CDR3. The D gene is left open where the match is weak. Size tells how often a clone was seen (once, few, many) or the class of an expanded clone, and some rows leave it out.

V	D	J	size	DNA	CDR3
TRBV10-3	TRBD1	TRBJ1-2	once	TGTGCCATCAGCCCGAAGGACAGGGGGCTCTATGGCTACACCTTC	CAISPKDRGLYGYTF
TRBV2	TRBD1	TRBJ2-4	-	TGTGCCAGCGGGACAGGGGGCCAGATGGCCAAAAACATTCAGTACTTC	CASGTGGQMAKNIQYF
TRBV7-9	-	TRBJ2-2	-	TGTGCCAGCAGCCTCGCTTCGAGCGGGGAGCTGTTTTTT	CASSLASSGELFF
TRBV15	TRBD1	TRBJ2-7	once	TGTGCCACCAGCAGAGATGGTGCCGGGACAGGGTTAAACTACGAGCAGTACTTC	CATSRDGAGTGLNYEQYF
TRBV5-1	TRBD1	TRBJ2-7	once	TGCGCCAGCAGCTTGTACCGGACAGGGGACCCCTACGAGCAGTACTTC	CASSLYRTGDPYEQYF
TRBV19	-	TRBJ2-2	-	TGTGCCAGTACCACTAACACCGGGGAGCTGTTTTTT	CASTTNTGELFF
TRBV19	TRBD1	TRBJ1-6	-	TGTGCCAGTAGTAGAGGACAGGGGGCATCTTCACCCCTCCACTTT	CASSRGQGASSPLHF
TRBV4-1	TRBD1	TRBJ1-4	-	TGCGCCAGCAGCCTCCGGGACAGGGACGAAAAACTGTTTTTT	CASSLRDRDEKLFF
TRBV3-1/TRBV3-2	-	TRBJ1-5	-	TGTGCCAGCAGCCACGAGGGCCCTAGCAATCAGCCCCAGCATTTT	CASSHEGPSNQPQHF
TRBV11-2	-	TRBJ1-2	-	TGTGCCAGCAGCTTAGGACACGGGATAGGCTACACCTTC	CASSLGHGIGYTF
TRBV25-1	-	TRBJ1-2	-	TGTGCCAGCAGTGAATTTAAGGAGGATGGCTACACCTTC	CASSEFKEDGYTF
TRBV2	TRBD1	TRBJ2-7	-	TGTGCCAGCAGTCAACCCGGGACAGGCGACGAGCAGTACTTC	CASSQPGTGDEQYF
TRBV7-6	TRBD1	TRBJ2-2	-	TGTGCCAGCAGCTTAGGGGGACAGACCGACCTTCATAACACCGGGGAGCTGTTTTTT	CASSLGGQTDLHNTGELFF
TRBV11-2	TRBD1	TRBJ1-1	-	TGTGCCAGCAGCCGGACAGGGGGTCGGGACACTGAAGCTTTCTTT	CASSRTGGRDTEAFF
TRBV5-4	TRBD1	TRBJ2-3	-	TGTGCCAGCAGCTCCCAGGACAGGGAAGGAACGCAGTATTTT	CASSSQDREGTQYF
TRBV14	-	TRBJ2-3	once	TGTGCCAGCAGCCAATCGGGACAAAGCACAGATACGCAGTATTTT	CASSQSGQSTDTQYF
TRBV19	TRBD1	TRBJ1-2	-	TGTGCCAGTAGTATAGATGGCAAGGGGGCGTCTAGTGGCTACACCTTC	CASSIDGKGASSGYTF
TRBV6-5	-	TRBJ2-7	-	TGTGCCAGCAGCACTGCCGGGTCCTACGAGCAGTACTTC	CASSTAGSYEQYF
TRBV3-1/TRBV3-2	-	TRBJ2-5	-	TGTGCCAGCAGCCAAGATCTACTCGGGACCCAGTACTTC	CASSQDLLGTQYF
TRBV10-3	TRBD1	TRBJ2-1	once	TGTGCCATCAGTGAATGGGACAGGGGGCCGAATGAGCAGTTCTTC	CAISEWDRGPNEQFF
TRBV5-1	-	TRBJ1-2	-	TGCGCCAGCAGCAGGGAGGGGACGGCAGGCGCGGGCTACACCTTC	CASSREGTAGAGYTF
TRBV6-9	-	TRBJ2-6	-	TGTGCCAGCAGTTATTCTAGGGGCCGCGCTGGGGCCAACGTCCTGACTTTC	CASSYSRGRAGANVLTF
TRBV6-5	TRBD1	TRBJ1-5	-	TGTGCCAGCAAAACCGGGACAGATAATCAGCCCCAGCATTTT	CASKTGTDNQPQHF
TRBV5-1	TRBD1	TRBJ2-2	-	TGCGCCAGCAGCTTGGAGGGGGCCTTCGTCACCGGGGAGCTGTTTTTT	CASSLEGAFVTGELFF